The text below deals with one TCR beta chain. Per the original methods: Quantification of nucleated cells was approximated via reference gene primer amplification. Sequencing was performed with immunoSEQ multiplex PCR; in TCRdb, only in-frame clones are kept and a portion is missing. V, J and clone size are taken as reported in that table, and D and trimming were inferred from the DNA itself. The data show about 360,000 clones, with about 88% seen just once and about 7.1% held by the top ten. The CDR3 covers 15 residues. Per the germline V gene, CDR1 is SNHLY and CDR2 is FYNNEI. The V segment lost 4 bases and the J segment 10 bases; nucleotides outside the gene matches: 11. The data originate from a study of blood T cell repertoires in COVID-19. Study-level information: Sources were T cells, B-cell-depleted T cells, or PBMCs; the material itself was cDNA or gDNA.

Sample: peripheral blood. This receptor was taken from a woman aged 55-70 years with COVID-19, enrolled during active disease. The chain carries TRBV2 and TRBJ2-1; the match to TRBD2 covers 9 bases. CDR3 DNA sequence: TGTGCCAGCAGTGGGTGGCGGGAGGGCTCGGGGGAGCAGTTCTTC. It translates to CASSGWREGSGEQFF.